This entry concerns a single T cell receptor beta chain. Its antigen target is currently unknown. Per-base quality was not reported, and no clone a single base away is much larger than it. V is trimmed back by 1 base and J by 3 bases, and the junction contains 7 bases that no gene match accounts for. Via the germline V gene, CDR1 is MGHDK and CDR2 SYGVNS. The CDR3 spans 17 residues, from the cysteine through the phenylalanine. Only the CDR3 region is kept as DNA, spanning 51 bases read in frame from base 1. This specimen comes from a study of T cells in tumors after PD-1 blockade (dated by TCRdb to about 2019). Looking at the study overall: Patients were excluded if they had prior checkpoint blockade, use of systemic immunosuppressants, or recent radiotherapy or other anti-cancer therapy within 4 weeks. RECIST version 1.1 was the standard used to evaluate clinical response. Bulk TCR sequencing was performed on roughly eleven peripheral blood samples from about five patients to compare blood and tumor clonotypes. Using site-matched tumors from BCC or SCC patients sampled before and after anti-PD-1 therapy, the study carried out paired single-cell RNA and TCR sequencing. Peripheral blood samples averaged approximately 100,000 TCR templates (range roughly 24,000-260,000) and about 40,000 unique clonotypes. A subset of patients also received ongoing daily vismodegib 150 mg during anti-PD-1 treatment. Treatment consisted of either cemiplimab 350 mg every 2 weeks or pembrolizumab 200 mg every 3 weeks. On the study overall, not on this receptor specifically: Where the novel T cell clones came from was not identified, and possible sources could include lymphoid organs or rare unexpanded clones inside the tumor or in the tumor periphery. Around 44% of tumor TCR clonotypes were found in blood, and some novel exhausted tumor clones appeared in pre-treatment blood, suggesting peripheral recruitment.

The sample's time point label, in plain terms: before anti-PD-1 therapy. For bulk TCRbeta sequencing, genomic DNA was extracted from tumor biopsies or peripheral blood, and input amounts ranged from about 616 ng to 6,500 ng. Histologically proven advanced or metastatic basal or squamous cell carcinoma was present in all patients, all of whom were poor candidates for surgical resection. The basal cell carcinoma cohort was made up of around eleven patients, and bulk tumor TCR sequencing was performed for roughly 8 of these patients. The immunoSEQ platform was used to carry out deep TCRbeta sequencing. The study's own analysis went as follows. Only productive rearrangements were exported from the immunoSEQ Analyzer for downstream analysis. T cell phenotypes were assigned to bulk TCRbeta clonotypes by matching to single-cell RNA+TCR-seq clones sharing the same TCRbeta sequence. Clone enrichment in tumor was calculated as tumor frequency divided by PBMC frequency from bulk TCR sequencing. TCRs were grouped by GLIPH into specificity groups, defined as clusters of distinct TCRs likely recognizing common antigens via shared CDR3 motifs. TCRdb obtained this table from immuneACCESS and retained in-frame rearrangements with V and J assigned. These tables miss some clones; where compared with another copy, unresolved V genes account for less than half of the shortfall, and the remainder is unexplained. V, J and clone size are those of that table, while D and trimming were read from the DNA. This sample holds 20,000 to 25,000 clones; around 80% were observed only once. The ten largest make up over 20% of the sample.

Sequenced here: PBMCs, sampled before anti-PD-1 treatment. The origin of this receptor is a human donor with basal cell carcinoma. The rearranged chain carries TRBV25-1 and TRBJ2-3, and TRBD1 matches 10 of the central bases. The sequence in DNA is TGTGCCAGCAGTGAATTAGGGACAGGGGAGAAGACAGATACGCAGTATTTT. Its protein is CASSELGTGEKTDTQYF.